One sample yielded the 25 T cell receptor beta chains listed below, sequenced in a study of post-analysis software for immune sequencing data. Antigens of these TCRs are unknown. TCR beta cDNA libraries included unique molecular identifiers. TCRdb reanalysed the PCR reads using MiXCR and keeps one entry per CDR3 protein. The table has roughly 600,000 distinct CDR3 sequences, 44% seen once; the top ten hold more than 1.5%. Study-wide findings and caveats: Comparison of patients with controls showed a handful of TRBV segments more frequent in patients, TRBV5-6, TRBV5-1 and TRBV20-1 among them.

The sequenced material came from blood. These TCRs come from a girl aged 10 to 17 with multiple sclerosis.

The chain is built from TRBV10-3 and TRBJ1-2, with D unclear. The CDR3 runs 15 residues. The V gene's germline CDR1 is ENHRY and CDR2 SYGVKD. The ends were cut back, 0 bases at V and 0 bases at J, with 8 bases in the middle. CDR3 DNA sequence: TGTGCCATCAGTGAGTCGTATCAGGCTAACTATGGCTACACCTTC. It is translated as CAISESYQANYGYTF.

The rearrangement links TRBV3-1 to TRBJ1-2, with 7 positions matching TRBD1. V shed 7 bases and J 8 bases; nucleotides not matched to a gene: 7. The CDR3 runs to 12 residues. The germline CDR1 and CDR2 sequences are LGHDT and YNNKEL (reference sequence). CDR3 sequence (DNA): TGTGCCAGCAACAGAGAAGGGGGCGGCTACACCTTC. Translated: CASNREGGGYTF.

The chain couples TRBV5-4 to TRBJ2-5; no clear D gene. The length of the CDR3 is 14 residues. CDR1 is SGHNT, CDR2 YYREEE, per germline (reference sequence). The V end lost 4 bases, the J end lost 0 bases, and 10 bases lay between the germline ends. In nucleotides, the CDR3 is TGTGCCAGCAGCATCCGGGCTAACCAAGAGACCCAGTACTTC. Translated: CASSIRANQETQYF.

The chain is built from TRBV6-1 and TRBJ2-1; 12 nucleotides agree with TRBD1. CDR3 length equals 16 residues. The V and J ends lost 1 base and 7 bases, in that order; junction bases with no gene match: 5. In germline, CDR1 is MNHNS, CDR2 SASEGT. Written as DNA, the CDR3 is TGTGCCAGCAGTGAAGACGCGGGACAGGGGGCTAATGAGCAGTTCTTC. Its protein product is CASSEDAGQGANEQFF.

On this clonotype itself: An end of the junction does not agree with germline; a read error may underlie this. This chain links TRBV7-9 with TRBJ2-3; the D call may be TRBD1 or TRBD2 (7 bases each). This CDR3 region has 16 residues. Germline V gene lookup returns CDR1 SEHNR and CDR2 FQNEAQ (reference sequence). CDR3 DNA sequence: TGTGCCAGCAGCCTAGCGCTAGCGGTCAGGGGGGATACGCAGTATTTT. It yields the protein CASSLALAVRGDTQYF.

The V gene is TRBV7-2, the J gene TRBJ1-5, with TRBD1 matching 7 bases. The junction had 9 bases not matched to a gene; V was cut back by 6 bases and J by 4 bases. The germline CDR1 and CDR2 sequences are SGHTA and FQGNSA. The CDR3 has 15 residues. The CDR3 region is CASRGQGQRNQPQHF. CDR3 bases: TGTGCCAGCAGGGGCCAGGGACAGAGAAATCAGCCCCAGCATTTT.

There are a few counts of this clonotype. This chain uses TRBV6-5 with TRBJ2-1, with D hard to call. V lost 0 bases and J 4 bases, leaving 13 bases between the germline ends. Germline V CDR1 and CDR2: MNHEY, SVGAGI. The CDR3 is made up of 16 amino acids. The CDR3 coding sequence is TGTGCCAGCAGTTACTCATCAGACGCCTTTTACAATGAGCAGTTCTTC. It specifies CASSYSSDAFYNEQFF.

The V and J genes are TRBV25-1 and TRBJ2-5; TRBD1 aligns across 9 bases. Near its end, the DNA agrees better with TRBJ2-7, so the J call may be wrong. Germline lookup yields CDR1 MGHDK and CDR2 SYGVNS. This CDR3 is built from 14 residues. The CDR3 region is CAGTRSGQGNEQYF. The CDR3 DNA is TGTGCCGGCACGAGGTCGGGACAGGGTAACGAGCAGTACTTC.

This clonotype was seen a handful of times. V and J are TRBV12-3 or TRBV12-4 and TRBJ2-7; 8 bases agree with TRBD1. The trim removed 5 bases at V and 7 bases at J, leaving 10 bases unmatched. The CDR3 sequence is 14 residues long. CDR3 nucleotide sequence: TGTGCCAGCAGTCCCCGGCAGGGGGCCGGGGAGCAGTACTTC. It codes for CASSPRQGAGEQYF.

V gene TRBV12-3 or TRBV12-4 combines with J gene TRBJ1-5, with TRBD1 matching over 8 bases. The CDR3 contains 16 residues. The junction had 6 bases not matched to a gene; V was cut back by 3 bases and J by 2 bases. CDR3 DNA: TGTGCCAGCAGTTTTGGACAGGGTAGGGGCAATCAGCCCCAGCATTTT. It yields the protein CASSFGQGRGNQPQHF.

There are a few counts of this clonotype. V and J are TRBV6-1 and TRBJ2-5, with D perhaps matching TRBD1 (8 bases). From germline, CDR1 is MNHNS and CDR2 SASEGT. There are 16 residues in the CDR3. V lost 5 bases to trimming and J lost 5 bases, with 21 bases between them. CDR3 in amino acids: CASSLQPGQGGETQYF. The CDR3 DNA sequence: TGTGCCAGCAGTCTCCAACCAGGACAGGGAGGGGAGACCCAGTACTTC.

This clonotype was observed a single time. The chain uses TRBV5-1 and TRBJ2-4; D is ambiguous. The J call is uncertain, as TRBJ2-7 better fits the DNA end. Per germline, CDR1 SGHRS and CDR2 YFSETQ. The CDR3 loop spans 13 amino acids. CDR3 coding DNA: TGCGCCAGCAGCAGAGAGCAGATCTACGAGCAGTACTTC. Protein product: CASSREQIYEQYF.

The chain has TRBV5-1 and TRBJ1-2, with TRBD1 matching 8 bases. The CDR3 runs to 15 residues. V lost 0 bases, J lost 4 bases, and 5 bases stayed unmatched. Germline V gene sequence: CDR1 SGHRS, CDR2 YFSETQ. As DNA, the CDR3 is TGCGCCAGCAGCTTGGCCGGGGACAGGCCCTATGGCTACACCTTC. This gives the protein CASSLAGDRPYGYTF.

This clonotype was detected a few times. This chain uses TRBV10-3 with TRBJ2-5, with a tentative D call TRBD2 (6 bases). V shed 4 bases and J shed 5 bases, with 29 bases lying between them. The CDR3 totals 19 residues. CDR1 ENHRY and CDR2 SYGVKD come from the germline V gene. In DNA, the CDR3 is TGTGCCATCAGTGCCCGGGACTCCCGATCCCCGATCGGGATGGAGACCCAGTACTTC. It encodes CAISARDSRSPIGMETQYF.

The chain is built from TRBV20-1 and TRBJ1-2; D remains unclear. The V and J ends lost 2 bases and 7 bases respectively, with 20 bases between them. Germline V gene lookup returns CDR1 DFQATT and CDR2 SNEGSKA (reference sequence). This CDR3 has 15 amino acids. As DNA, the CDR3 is TGCAGTGCTAGACCACTGGACCGCTCAGCCCCTGGCTACACCTTC. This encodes CSARPLDRSAPGYTF.

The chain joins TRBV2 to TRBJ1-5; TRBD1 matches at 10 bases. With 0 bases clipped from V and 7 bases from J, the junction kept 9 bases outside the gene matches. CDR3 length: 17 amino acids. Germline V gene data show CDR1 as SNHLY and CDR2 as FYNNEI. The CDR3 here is CASSEADRGPREQPQHF. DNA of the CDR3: TGTGCCAGCAGTGAAGCAGACAGGGGGCCCAGGGAACAGCCCCAGCATTTT.

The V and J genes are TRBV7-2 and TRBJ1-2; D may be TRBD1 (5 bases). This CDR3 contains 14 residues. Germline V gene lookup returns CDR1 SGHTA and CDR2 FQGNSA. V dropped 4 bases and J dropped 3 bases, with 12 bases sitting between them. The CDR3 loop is CASSSGGLDYGYTF. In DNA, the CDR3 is TGTGCCAGCAGCTCCGGGGGACTTGACTATGGCTACACCTTC.

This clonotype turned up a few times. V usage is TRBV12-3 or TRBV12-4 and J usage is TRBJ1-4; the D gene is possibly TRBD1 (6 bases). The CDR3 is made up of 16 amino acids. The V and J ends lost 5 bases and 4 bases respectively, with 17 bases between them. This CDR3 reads CASSRGAVLSNEKLFF. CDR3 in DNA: TGTGCCAGCAGTCGGGGGGCAGTCCTAAGTAATGAAAAACTGTTTTTT.

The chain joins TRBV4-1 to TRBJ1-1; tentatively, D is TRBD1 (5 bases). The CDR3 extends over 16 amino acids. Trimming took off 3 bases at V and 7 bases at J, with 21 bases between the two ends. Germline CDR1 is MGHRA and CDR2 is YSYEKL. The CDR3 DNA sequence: TGCGCCAGCAGCCACTCACGCAGGACACTGCAACTTGAAGCTTTCTTT. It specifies CASSHSRRTLQLEAFF.

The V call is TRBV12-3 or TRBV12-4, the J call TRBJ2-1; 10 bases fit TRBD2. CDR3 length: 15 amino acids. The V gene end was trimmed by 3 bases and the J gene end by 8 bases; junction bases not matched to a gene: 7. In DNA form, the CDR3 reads TGTGCCAGCAGTTTGTCTCTAGCGGGAGTCTATGAGCAGTTCTTC. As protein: CASSLSLAGVYEQFF.

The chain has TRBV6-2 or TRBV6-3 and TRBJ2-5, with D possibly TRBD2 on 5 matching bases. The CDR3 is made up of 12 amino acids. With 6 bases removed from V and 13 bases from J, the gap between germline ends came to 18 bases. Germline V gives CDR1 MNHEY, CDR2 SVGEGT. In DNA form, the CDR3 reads TGTGCCAGCAGGGAGGTTTTTGGGTCGCGGTACTTC. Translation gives CASREVFGSRYF.

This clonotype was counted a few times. The CDR3 reads CAIRGPGEVETQYF. CDR3 DNA sequence: TGTGCCATCAGAGGCCCAGGGGAGGTCGAGACCCAGTACTTC. This chain uses TRBV10-3 with TRBJ2-5; D tentatively reads TRBD1 or TRBD2 (6 bases each). Trimming removed 6 bases from V and 5 bases from J, with 16 bases in between. CDR3 size: 14 residues. CDR1 and CDR2 from the germline V gene are ENHRY and SYGVKD.

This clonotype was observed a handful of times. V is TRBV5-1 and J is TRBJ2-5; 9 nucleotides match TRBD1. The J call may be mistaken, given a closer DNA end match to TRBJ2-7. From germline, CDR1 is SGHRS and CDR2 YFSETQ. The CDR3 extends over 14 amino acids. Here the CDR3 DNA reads TGCGCCAGCTCTAGGGGGACAGGGATCTACGAGCAGTACTTC. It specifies CASSRGTGIYEQYF.

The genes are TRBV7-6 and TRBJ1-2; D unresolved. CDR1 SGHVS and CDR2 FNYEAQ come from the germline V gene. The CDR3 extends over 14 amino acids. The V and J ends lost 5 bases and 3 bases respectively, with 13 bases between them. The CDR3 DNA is TGTGCCAGCAGCCCGGACGTCCTTGACTATGGCTACACCTTC. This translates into CASSPDVLDYGYTF.

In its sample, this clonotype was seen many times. CDR3 region: CAISESGGGRASGYTF. CDR3 nucleotides: TGTGCCATCAGTGAGTCGGGTGGCGGCAGGGCGAGCGGCTACACCTTC. The chain combines TRBV10-3 with TRBJ1-2; TRBD1 is a possible D gene (5 bases). This CDR3 contains 16 residues. The germline V gene has CDR1 ENHRY and CDR2 SYGVKD. V lost 0 bases to trimming and J lost 8 bases, with 19 bases between them.